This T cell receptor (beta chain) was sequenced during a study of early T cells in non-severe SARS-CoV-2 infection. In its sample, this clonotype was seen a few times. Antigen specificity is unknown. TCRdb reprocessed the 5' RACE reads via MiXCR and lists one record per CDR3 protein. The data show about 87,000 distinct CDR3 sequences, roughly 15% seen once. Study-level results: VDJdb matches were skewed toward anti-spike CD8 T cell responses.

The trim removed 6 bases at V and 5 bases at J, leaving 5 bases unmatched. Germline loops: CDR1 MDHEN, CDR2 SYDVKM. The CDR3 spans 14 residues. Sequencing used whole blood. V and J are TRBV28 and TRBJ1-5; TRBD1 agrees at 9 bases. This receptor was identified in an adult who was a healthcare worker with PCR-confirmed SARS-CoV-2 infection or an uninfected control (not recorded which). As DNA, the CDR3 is TGTGCCAGCAGACCTAACAGGGGGCATCAGCCCCAGCATTTT. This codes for CASRPNRGHQPQHF.